This T cell receptor (beta chain) was sequenced during a study of blood T cells in healthy people across ages. Findings and caveats of the study: A roughly linear age-dependent decrease characterized TCR beta diversity per million T cells. Naive T cell percentage and TCR beta diversity correlated strongly.

Remarks on this clonotype: Antigen specificity is unknown.

Then a second PCR, running about 7 to 11 cycles, was carried out with a sample-barcoded 5' primer and a J-beta primer mix. Carrying 12 random nucleotides, a template-switch adaptor labeled each individual cDNA molecule. Each CDR3 protein gets one entry after TCRdb re-called the 5' RACE reads with MiXCR. The sample has more than 700,000 distinct CDR3 sequences, about 53% seen once. Unmatched junction bases numbered 2, after V lost 5 bases and J lost 2 bases. The CDR3 is made up of 15 amino acids. Germline values: CDR1 ENHRY, CDR2 SYGVKD. The authors isolated at least 6 million PBMCs per sample. Sequenced input: blood. The TCR comes from a man aged 80 or over in good health. The V and J genes are TRBV10-3 and TRBJ2-1, with TRBD2 identical over 11 bases. CDR3 nucleotides: TGTGCCATCAGTCAGACTAGCGGGGCCTACAATGAGCAGTTCTTC. It encodes CAISQTSGAYNEQFF.